This T cell receptor beta chain was documented in a study of shared clonotypes between healthy human individuals. Whole-study findings and limits: Generation of non-shared clonotypes was less probable than generation of clonotypes shared by all four donors. Naive subsets tended to show greater estimated richness than memory subsets. Clonotypes that were shared across a handful of donors made up around 5% of naive CD4 clonotypes. How much donors shared clonotypes was expected to be affected by sequencing depth.

The CDR3 consists of 13 residues. CDR1 SGHTA and CDR2 FQGNSA come from the germline V gene. The V end lost 6 bases, the J end lost 3 bases, and 12 bases lay between the germline ends. About this clone: The antigen remains unidentified. Other nucleotide sequences from this sample produce the same CDR3.

Selected positively for CCR7 and CD45RO-negative, naive CD8 cells excluded terminally differentiated effector memory CD45RA+ cells. The method was immunoSEQ multiplex PCR; TCRdb's version includes in-frame clones alone and lacks a portion of them. The sample comprises fewer than 1 million clones, around 96% of which are singletons, and 0.2% to 0.25% rests with the top ten. The receptor was derived from a man aged 25 to 45 in good health. The chain has TRBV7-2 and TRBJ2-7; the D gene is possibly TRBD2 (5 bases). Sequenced: naive CD8+ T cells sorted from blood. CDR3 in amino acids: CASSPGGGYEQYF. The CDR3 DNA reads as TGTGCCAGCAGTCCCGGCGGAGGCTACGAGCAGTACTTC.